This T cell receptor beta chain was obtained from a study of blood T cells in healthy people across ages. Study-level results: In older individuals, TCR beta diversity per million T cells was lower, falling roughly linearly with age. No conclusive comparison of naive versus antigen-experienced cells was possible with unsorted PBMCs.

This CDR3 has 13 residues. CDR1 and CDR2 (germline): MNHEY, SMNVEV (reference sequence). The ends were cut back, 7 bases at V and 4 bases at J, with 11 bases in the middle. To note about this clonotype: Its antigen is unknown.

Alongside a J-beta primer mix, a sample-barcoded 5' primer served in a second PCR lasting about 7 to 12 cycles. TCRdb itself ran the 5' RACE reads through MiXCR, one entry per CDR3 protein. The repertoire holds around 900,000 distinct CDR3 sequences, with roughly 51% as singletons. This chain connects TRBV27 to TRBJ1-5; D gene uncertain. This TCR was sampled from a woman in her sixties or seventies in good health. Source material: blood. The CDR3 spells CASKVDRNQPQHF. CDR3 DNA: TGTGCCAGCAAGGTAGATCGAAATCAGCCCCAGCATTTT.